This T cell receptor beta chain was observed in a study of blood T cell repertoires in COVID-19. Study-level background: Both acute and convalescent COVID-19 samples were obtained from the United States, Italy and Spain. Sources were T cells, B-cell-depleted T cells, or PBMCs; the material itself was cDNA or gDNA.

Repertoires were generated with immunoSEQ multiplex PCR, while TCRdb's copy carries only in-frame clones and drops some. The profile shows approximately 44,000 clones, about four fifths of them singletons. Germline loops: CDR1 MNHEY, CDR2 SVGAGI. This CDR3 comprises 13 residues. V shed 6 bases and J shed 3 bases, with 11 bases lying between them. The gene calls are TRBV6-5 and TRBJ1-1; no clear D. The sequencing sample was made of peripheral blood. The TCR sequence derives from a human donor in a cohort sampled during active COVID-19. The CDR3 here is CASSESGDTEAFF. CDR3 DNA: TGTGCCAGCAGCGAGAGTGGTGACACTGAAGCTTTCTTT.